This T cell receptor (beta chain) was documented in a study of T cells in Graves' hyperthyroidism and ophthalmopathy. Study findings and constraints: A 13 V-J signature model discriminated ophthalmopathy versus stable hyperthyroidism.

This clonotype was counted ten times or more. As yet, its antigen is unknown. TCR beta CDR3 sequences were amplified from RNA transcripts. The TCR CDR3 first-round RT-PCR relied on the HTBI primer set. From the multiplex PCR reads, TCRdb called clonotypes with MiXCR, one entry per CDR3 protein. Found here are about 480,000 distinct CDR3 sequences, around 24% of them singletons; the top ten hold around 10%. Together with thyroid ultrasound, orbital computed tomography, serum thyroxine and TRAb, clinical symptoms were used for diagnoses. The CDR3 is 15 amino acids. Losses at the gene ends were 0 bases for V and 4 bases for J; bases not matched to a gene: 3. CDR1 is SGHTA and CDR2 is FQGNSA in the germline V gene.

This chain links TRBV7-2 with TRBJ1-2; TRBD1 matches at 9 bases. This receptor was obtained from a woman under 40 with Graves' ophthalmopathy. The sample was blood. The CDR3 spells CASSLAGQGSYGYTF. In DNA form, the CDR3 reads TGTGCCAGCAGCTTAGCCGGACAGGGGAGCTATGGCTACACCTTC.